The 26 T cell receptor beta chains below were found in one sample sequenced in a study of blood T cell repertoires in COVID-19. Sequencing was performed with immunoSEQ multiplex PCR; in TCRdb, only in-frame clones are kept and a portion is missing. The data show under 350,000 clones, 65% to 90% seen once. The sequencing sample was made of PBMCs or T cells enriched from blood (not recorded which). The receptors stem from a woman aged 40-49 years with acute COVID-19.

The V and J genes are TRBV28 and TRBJ2-3; TRBD2 agrees at 14 bases. Trimming took 5 bases from V and 3 from J; bases not matched to a gene: 19. This CDR3 spans 21 amino acids. The germline gives CDR1 MDHEN, CDR2 SYDVKM. The CDR3 is CASSPEPRRTSGRIGTDTQYF. The CDR3 bases are TGTGCCAGCAGTCCAGAGCCCCGCCGGACTAGCGGGAGGATTGGGACAGATACGCAGTATTTT.

The rearrangement uses TRBV2 and TRBJ1-1, with TRBD1 matching over 7 bases. J lost 4 bases, V lost 4 bases, and 6 bases had no gene match. Germline V gene data show CDR1 as SNHLY and CDR2 as FYNNEI. The CDR3 has 14 amino acids. CDR3 residues: CASSGRQGSTEAFF. For the CDR3, the DNA is TGTGCCAGCAGTGGCCGACAGGGCTCCACTGAAGCTTTCTTT.

The rearrangement uses TRBV13 and TRBJ2-7, with 11 bases aligning to TRBD1. The V gene's germline CDR1 is PRHDT and CDR2 FYEKMQ (reference sequence). The V gene end was trimmed by 4 bases and the J gene end by 4 bases; junction bases not matched to a gene: 6. The CDR3 contains 15 residues. DNA for the CDR3: TGTGCCAGCAGCTACTCCGGGACAGGGGGGTACGAGCAGTACTTC. It codes for CASSYSGTGGYEQYF. The complete variable domain, with remaining parts taken from reference TRBV13 and TRBJ2-7, reads AAGVIQSPRHLIKEKRETATLKCYPIPRHDTVYWYQQGPGQDPQFLISFYEKMQSDKGSIPDRFSAQQFSDYHSELNMSSLELGDSALYFCASSYSGTGGYEQYFGPGTRLTVT.

The count of this clone is one. The chain has TRBV5-1 and TRBJ1-4; 9 bases match TRBD1. CDR1 is SGHRS and CDR2 is YFSETQ in the germline V gene. Trimming removed 4 bases from V and 5 bases from J; junction bases left unmatched: 6. The CDR3 is 15 amino acids. The CDR3 nucleotides are TGCGCCAGCAGCATAGGACAGGGGAGGAATGAAAAACTGTTTTTT. Encoded protein: CASSIGQGRNEKLFF.

The chain is built from TRBV19 and TRBJ2-1; 10 bases fit TRBD2. The CDR3 totals 16 residues. Unmatched junction bases numbered 8, after V lost 7 bases and J lost 2 bases. Germline loops: CDR1 LNHDA, CDR2 SQIVND (reference sequence). CDR3 DNA sequence: TGTGCCAGTAATTGGGCTAGCGGGAGTCCCTACAATGAGCAGTTCTTC. As protein: CASNWASGSPYNEQFF.

The CDR3 is CASSVAGEIYYEQYF. The CDR3 DNA reads TGTGCCAGCAGCGTAGCGGGAGAGATTTACTACGAGCAGTACTTC. The V call is TRBV9, the J call TRBJ2-7, with D tentatively TRBD2 (6 bases). V gave up 0 bases and J gave up 3 bases, with 13 bases separating them. Per germline, CDR1 SGDLS and CDR2 YYNGEE. This CDR3 spans 15 amino acids.

This rearrangement joins TRBV10-3 to TRBJ2-3; TRBD1 matches at 10 bases. Trimming cost V 6 bases and J 5 bases; bases outside gene matches: 11. The CDR3 spans 16 residues. Germline assignment: CDR1 ENHRY and CDR2 SYGVKD. CDR3 sequence: CAIRLSGTGVGDTQYF. In DNA, the CDR3 is TGTGCCATCAGACTCTCCGGGACAGGGGTCGGAGATACGCAGTATTTT.

The rearrangement joins TRBV7-2 to TRBJ1-5; D possibly corresponds to TRBD1 (5 bases). The CDR3 extends over 13 amino acids. Looked up from germline, CDR1 is SGHTA and CDR2 is FQGNSA. The V end was cut by 5 bases, the J end by 4 bases, with 9 bases between. The CDR3, as DNA: TGTGCCAGCAGCACGGGGGGGAATCAGCCCCAGCATTTT. Its protein is CASSTGGNQPQHF.

The chain couples TRBV2 to TRBJ2-1; 7 bases are a match to TRBD2. The CDR3 runs to 15 residues. V gave up 7 bases and J gave up 5 bases; unmatched junction bases: 11. CDR1 is SNHLY and CDR2 is FYNNEI in the germline V gene. In DNA form, the CDR3 reads TGTGCCAGCAAACCTCGGACTAGTTCCGACAATGAGCAGTTCTTC. Translating it yields CASKPRTSSDNEQFF.

The rearrangement links TRBV9 to TRBJ2-2, with D perhaps matching TRBD1 (5 bases). The CDR3 covers 16 residues. V lost 0 bases and J 4 bases, leaving 13 bases between the germline ends. Germline V CDR1 and CDR2: SGDLS, YYNGEE. The DNA of the CDR3 is TGTGCCAGCAGCGTAGAAGGGGCCCGTGTCACCGGGGAGCTGTTTTTT. Its protein is CASSVEGARVTGELFF. Filled out from reference TRBV9 and TRBJ2-2, the complete variable domain reads DSGVTQTPKHLITATGQRVTLRCSPRSGDLSVYWYQQSLDQGLQFLIQYYNGEERAKGNILERFSAQQFPDLHSELNLSSLELGDSALYFCASSVEGARVTGELFFGEGSRLTVL.

The V and J genes are TRBV6-6 and TRBJ1-2, with TRBD1 matching 7 bases. Germline V gene data show CDR1 as MNHNY and CDR2 as SVGAGI (reference sequence). The CDR3 extends over 13 amino acids. V gave up 5 bases and J gave up 7 bases; unmatched junction bases: 7. The CDR3 loop reads CASSNRGVVGYTF. The CDR3 bases are TGTGCCAGCAGTAACAGGGGTGTAGTTGGCTACACCTTC.

The rearrangement uses TRBV5-1 and TRBJ2-7, with D possibly TRBD1 on 6 matching bases. The CDR3 is 12 residues long. Trimming pared 4 bases from V and 4 bases from J, leaving 9 bases between. Germline V gives CDR1 SGHRS, CDR2 YFSETQ. As DNA, the CDR3 is TGCGCCAGCAGCGCACAGGGTTACGAGCAGTACTTC. Its translation: CASSAQGYEQYF.

The gene calls are TRBV7-8 and TRBJ1-5, with 9 bases identical to TRBD1. Germline V CDR1 and CDR2: SGHVS, FQNEAQ. The CDR3 extends over 16 amino acids. V lost 1 base and J lost 6; bases outside the gene matches: 7. The CDR3 region has the DNA TGTGCCAGCAGCTTAGGCTACAGGGGGCCGAGTCAGCCCCAGCATTTT. It is translated as CASSLGYRGPSQPQHF.

The chain uses TRBV12-5 and TRBJ2-1, with 10 bases identical to TRBD2. The CDR3 extends over 15 amino acids. With V trimmed by 2 bases and J by 7 bases, 5 bases remained unmatched. CDR1 is LGHNT and CDR2 is FRNRAP in the germline V gene. For the CDR3, the DNA is TGTGCTAGTGGTTTGTCTAGCGGGGGCTTTAATGAGCAGTTCTTC. Translating gives CASGLSSGGFNEQFF.

The chain recombines TRBV6-5 with TRBJ1-6; TRBD1 aligns across 8 bases. V lost 2 bases, J lost 4 bases, and 1 base stayed unmatched. CDR3 size: 15 residues. Germline V gene lookup returns CDR1 MNHEY and CDR2 SVGAGI. The CDR3 nucleotides are TGTGCCAGCAGTTACCGGGACAGGTATAATTCACCCCTCCACTTT. Amino acids: CASSYRDRYNSPLHF.

This clone was counted only a few times. The chain combines TRBV15 with TRBJ1-1; D not resolved. V lost 0 bases and J lost 3, with 11 bases in between. The V gene's germline CDR1 is LNHNV and CDR2 YYDKDF (reference sequence). This CDR3 comprises 15 residues. In DNA, the CDR3 is TGTGCCACCAGCAGAGACTCTACGGGAGACACTGAAGCTTTCTTT. It specifies CATSRDSTGDTEAFF.

V usage is TRBV27 and J usage is TRBJ1-1, with unresolved D. Deletions cut 5 bases from V and 3 bases from J, with 16 bases between. Looked up from germline, CDR1 is MNHEY and CDR2 is SMNVEV (reference sequence). This CDR3 spans 15 amino acids. The CDR3 spells CASSPVRGRDTEAFF. The CDR3 DNA reads TGTGCCAGCAGTCCCGTTCGAGGGCGCGACACTGAAGCTTTCTTT.

This clone has only a few counts. The chain combines TRBV11-2 with TRBJ1-6; possibly TRBD1 for D (6 bases). The CDR3 consists of 16 residues. In germline, CDR1 is SGHAT, CDR2 FQNNGV. The germline V and J ends were trimmed by 1 base and 3 bases, with 10 bases remaining between them. This CDR3 reads CASSLAGVDYNSPLHF. The CDR3 DNA is TGTGCCAGCAGCTTAGCAGGGGTGGACTATAATTCACCCCTCCACTTT.

V usage is TRBV4-2 and J usage is TRBJ1-3, with unresolved D. Between the trimmed V and J ends, which lost 0 bases and 14 bases, there was a span of 23 bases. Germline lookup yields CDR1 LGHNA and CDR2 YNFKEQ. The CDR3 extends over 16 amino acids. DNA for the CDR3: TGTGCCAGCAGCCAAGATAGGTCAGTCGCGGGGAAGACGGTATATTTT. Translating gives CASSQDRSVAGKTVYF.

This chain links TRBV28 with TRBJ2-7; 15 nucleotides match TRBD2. The CDR3 spans 16 residues. The germline gives CDR1 MDHEN, CDR2 SYDVKM. The V segment lost 5 bases and the J segment 5 bases; nucleotides outside the gene matches: 7. The CDR3 DNA reads as TGTGCCAGCAGTCCAGTCGGGACTAGCGGGAGGAACGAGCAGTACTTC. This sequence encodes CASSPVGTSGRNEQYF.

This chain connects TRBV28 to TRBJ1-2, with 8 bases matching TRBD1. CDR3 length: 15 residues. The V segment lost 8 bases and the J segment 5 bases; nucleotides outside the gene matches: 13. The germline gives CDR1 MDHEN, CDR2 SYDVKM. This CDR3 is CASFIPGQVDYGYTF. CDR3 bases: TGTGCCAGCTTTATCCCGGGACAGGTGGATTATGGCTACACCTTC.

This clone was detected once. The chain has TRBV7-6 and TRBJ2-1; possibly TRBD2 for D (6 bases). Trimming left V 5 bases short and J 2 bases short, with 13 bases between. Per the germline V gene, CDR1 is SGHVS and CDR2 is FNYEAQ. The CDR3 has 15 residues. CDR3 coding DNA: TGTGCCAGCAGCCAACGGAGGGGTACCTACAATGAGCAGTTCTTC. Translated: CASSQRRGTYNEQFF.

V is TRBV28 and J is TRBJ1-2; 7 bases align to TRBD1. This CDR3 is 15 amino acids long. The germline V gene encodes CDR1 MDHEN and CDR2 SYDVKM. V dropped 2 bases and J dropped 3; count of bases not matched to a gene: 6. The CDR3 region is CASSLGGGGDYGYTF. CDR3 DNA: TGTGCCAGCAGTTTAGGAGGGGGCGGCGACTATGGCTACACCTTC.

The V call is TRBV19, the J call TRBJ1-2; D is perhaps TRBD1 (6 bases). The germline V gene has CDR1 LNHDA and CDR2 SQIVND (reference sequence). V lost 4 bases, J lost 3 bases, and 9 bases lay in between. The CDR3 covers 13 residues. The chain's CDR3 is CASSTPGDYGYTF. The CDR3 region has the DNA TGTGCCAGTAGTACCCCAGGGGACTATGGCTACACCTTC.

The rearrangement uses TRBV6-6 and TRBJ2-7; 7 nucleotides align to TRBD1. V shed 6 bases, J shed 2 bases, and the junction held 7 bases outside the gene matches. CDR3 length: 14 amino acids. Germline V gene data show CDR1 as MNHNY and CDR2 as SVGAGI (reference sequence). The CDR3 sequence: CASSYRQGPYEQYF. CDR3 coding DNA: TGTGCCAGCAGCTACCGACAGGGCCCCTACGAGCAGTACTTC.

The gene calls are TRBV7-8 and TRBJ1-2; D is possibly TRBD1 (5 bases). The V gene's germline CDR1 is SGHVS and CDR2 FQNEAQ. The CDR3 totals 14 residues. V was trimmed by 5 bases and J by 7 bases, leaving 17 bases between them. The CDR3 is CASSRAQGLGGYTF. The DNA for the CDR3 is TGTGCCAGCAGCCGAGCGCAGGGTTTGGGTGGCTACACCTTC. Full variable domain (outside the CDR3, taken from reference TRBV7-8 and TRBJ1-2): GAGVSQSPRYKVAKRGQDVALRCDPISGHVSLFWYQQALGQGPEFLTYFQNEAQLDKSGLPSDRFFAERPEGSVSTLKIQRTQQEDSAVYLCASSRAQGLGGYTFGSGTRLTVV.